This TCR beta chain was retrieved from a study of blood T cell repertoires in COVID-19. Study details: Spain, Italy and the United States supplied samples that represented acute and convalescent COVID-19. T cells, B-cell-depleted T cells, or PBMCs provided the cDNA or gDNA that served as material.

Original data processing: Amplification with reference gene primers provided the estimates of nucleated cell counts. Clones were sequenced by immunoSEQ multiplex PCR, and TCRdb holds only the in-frame ones, with some missing. V, J and clone size derive from that table, while D and trimming were established from the DNA sequence. This table has about 270,000 clones, 82% appearing once. CDR3 size: 14 residues. Germline lookup yields CDR1 LNHNV and CDR2 YYDKDF (reference sequence). Trimming took 5 bases from V and 2 from J; bases not matched to a gene: 3. V gene TRBV15 combines with J gene TRBJ1-2; 9 bases map to TRBD1. The sequencing sample was made of peripheral blood. The receptor was isolated from a woman younger than 30 with acute or convalescent COVID-19. CDR3 protein: CATSEQGANYGYTF. The CDR3, as DNA: TGTGCCACCAGCGAACAGGGGGCGAACTATGGCTACACCTTC.